The entry below gives a single T cell receptor (beta chain) sequence along with its context. Its antigen is currently unknown. The record originates from a study of T cell responses to AZD1222 COVID-19 vaccine. Clones were sequenced by immunoSEQ multiplex PCR, and TCRdb holds only the in-frame ones, with some missing. The sample has about 78,000 clones; around 90% are singletons. Study outcomes and limitations: White British people made up most donors, females outnumbered males, and clonal diversity was possibly underestimated. Only after the peak T cell response were repertoires sampled. The study identified only a handful of AZD1222 recipients as seropositive at baseline.

Sequences were derived from peripheral blood, sampled on day 0 of MenACWY control vaccination. The TCR sequence derives from an adult in good health.

The CDR3 region has the DNA TGTGCCAGCAGTGACGGGACAGCCCTTACTGAAGCTTTCTTT. Translating gives CASSDGTALTEAFF. This chain uses TRBV25-1 with TRBJ1-1, with TRBD1 matching 7 bases. The germline CDR1 and CDR2 sequences are MGHDK and SYGVNS. The CDR3 loop spans 14 amino acids. Unmatched junction bases numbered 6, after V lost 3 bases and J lost 5 bases.